This paragraph reports one T cell receptor (beta chain). This entry is derived from a study of blood T cell repertoires in COVID-19. About the study: Some COVID-19 samples were acute and others convalescent; all came from the United States, Italy and Spain. In each case, the material was cDNA or gDNA derived from T cells, B-cell-depleted T cells, or PBMCs.

Repertoires were generated with immunoSEQ multiplex PCR, while TCRdb's copy carries only in-frame clones and drops some. The sample contains about 120,000 clones, approximately 85% of which appear only once. The CDR3 loop spans 16 amino acids. Germline V gene data show CDR1 as SGHNT and CDR2 as YYREEE (reference sequence). Losses at the gene ends were 3 bases for V and 2 bases for J; bases not matched to a gene: 8. The chain uses TRBV5-4 and TRBJ2-3; 8 nucleotides agree with TRBD2. The specimen was peripheral blood. The clonotype comes from a woman in her fifties or sixties with acute or convalescent COVID-19. The CDR3 sequence is CASSSGGAGATDTQYF. In nucleotides, the CDR3 is TGTGCCAGCAGCTCGGGAGGAGCGGGGGCCACAGATACGCAGTATTTT. Together with reference TRBV5-4 and TRBJ2-3, the CDR3 gives the full variable domain: ETGVTQSPTHLIKTRGQQVTLRCSSQSGHNTVSWYQQALGQGPQFIFQYYREEENGRGNFPPRFSGLQFPNYSSELNVNALELDDSALYLCASSSGGAGATDTQYFGPGTRLTVL.